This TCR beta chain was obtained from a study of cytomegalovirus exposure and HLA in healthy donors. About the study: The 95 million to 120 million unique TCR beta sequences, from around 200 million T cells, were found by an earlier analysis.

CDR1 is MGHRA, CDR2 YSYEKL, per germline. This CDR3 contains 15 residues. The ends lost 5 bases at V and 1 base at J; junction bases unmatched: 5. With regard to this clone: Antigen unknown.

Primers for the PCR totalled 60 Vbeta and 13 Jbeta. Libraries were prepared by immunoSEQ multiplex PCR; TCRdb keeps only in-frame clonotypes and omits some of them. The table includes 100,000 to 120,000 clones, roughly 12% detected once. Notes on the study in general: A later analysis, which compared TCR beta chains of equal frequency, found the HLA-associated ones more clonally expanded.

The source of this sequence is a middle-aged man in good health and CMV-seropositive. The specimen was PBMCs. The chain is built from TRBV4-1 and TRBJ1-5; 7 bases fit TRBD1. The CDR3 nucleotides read TGCGCCAGCAGCTATGGGGACAGCAGCAATCAGCCCCAGCATTTT. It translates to CASSYGDSSNQPQHF.